A selection of T cell receptor beta chains follows, all from one sample in a study of shared clonotypes between healthy human individuals. TCRdb keeps only in-frame clones here, not all; method: immunoSEQ multiplex PCR. The sample has 2 million to 2.5 million clones; 85% to 95% are singletons. Specimen: naive CD4+ T cells from PBMCs. Source of these receptors: a man aged 18 to 30 in good health. Some clones in this sample may be carry-over from other donors' samples. CDR3s include the opening cysteine and the closing phenylalanine or tryptophan. A D gene is named only where the DNA matches it firmly. Clone sizes are given selectively: once, few, many, or a class where the clone is expanded.

v_gene	d_gene	j_gene	abundance	CDR3nt	CDR3aa
TRBV1	.	TRBJ2-7	.	TGCACCAGCATCTCTCGAAGGCAGGGGGTCGAGCAGTACTTC	CTSISRRQGVEQYF
TRBV11-2	TRBD2	TRBJ2-5	.	TGTGCCAGCAGCCAGGGAGCGGGGGGGGAGACCCAGTACTTC	CASSQGAGGETQYF
TRBV18	TRBD2	TRBJ2-3	.	TGTGCCAGCTCACCACGAGCCCTAGCGGGAGCCTCAGATACGCAGTATTTT	CASSPRALAGASDTQYF
TRBV15	.	TRBJ2-7	.	TGTGCCACCAGCAGAGAGAGGGCGGGAATTGGAGAGCAGTACTTC	CATSRERAGIGEQYF
TRBV5-8	.	TRBJ2-5	once	TGTGCCAGCAGCTTCCTGGGGGCGGAGACCCAGTACTTC	CASSFLGAETQYF
TRBV28	.	TRBJ2-7	.	TGTGCCAGCAGTTTGTCGGGATACGAGCAGTACTTC	CASSLSGYEQYF
TRBV7-2	TRBD2	TRBJ2-2	.	TGTGCCAGCAGAGCGGGGAGCGCCGGGGAGCTGTTTTTT	CASRAGSAGELFF
TRBV6-5	.	TRBJ1-5	.	TGTGCCAGCTGGGCATTTAATCAGCCCCAGCATTTT	CASWAFNQPQHF
TRBV15	.	TRBJ2-1	.	TGTGCCACCAGCGTTTTCCGAGGGCCGAGTGAGCAGTTCTTC	CATSVFRGPSEQFF
TRBV7-9	.	TRBJ1-4	.	TGTGCCAGCAGCCTACCCCCGGGACCCAATCAAGGAAAACTGTTTTTT	CASSLPPGPNQGKLFF
TRBV6-5	TRBD2	TRBJ2-5	.	TGTGCCAGCAGGGCGGGGGGCCAAGAGACCCAGTACTTC	CASRAGGQETQYF
TRBV4-1	.	TRBJ1-3	.	TGCGCCAGCAGCCAAGATCCGTCTGGAAACACCATATATTTT	CASSQDPSGNTIYF
TRBV5-1	TRBD1	TRBJ1-2	.	TGCGCCAGCTCGGGACAGGGGGGCCTCTATGGCTACACCTTC	CASSGQGGLYGYTF
TRBV18	.	TRBJ2-2	.	TGTGCCAGCTCACCACGGCGGGACGGGACCGGGGAGCTGTTTTTT	CASSPRRDGTGELFF
TRBV5-1	.	TRBJ2-5	.	TGCGCCAGCGGACGAGGTGAAGGACAGCTCGAGACCCAGTACTTC	CASGRGEGQLETQYF
TRBV7-2	.	TRBJ1-2	.	TGTGCCAGCAGCGAGGGTGTTGGGAGGTTCGACTATGGCTACACCTTC	CASSEGVGRFDYGYTF
TRBV7-2	.	TRBJ1-4	.	TGTGCCAGCAGCTTATACGGTGAAAAACTGTTTTTT	CASSLYGEKLFF
TRBV20-1	.	TRBJ1-2	.	TGCAGCGCTAACTTACGTGGGGGCTACACCTTC	CSANLRGGYTF
TRBV6-1	TRBD2	TRBJ2-1	.	TGTGCCAGCAGTGCGGGACTAGCAGGTGAGCAGTTCTTC	CASSAGLAGEQFF
TRBV7-3	.	TRBJ1-2	.	TGTGCCAGCAGCCCGGGACGGGGCTATGGCTACACCTTC	CASSPGRGYGYTF
TRBV20-1	.	TRBJ2-3	once	TGCAGTTGGATCACAGATACGCAGTATTTT	CSWITDTQYF
TRBV15	TRBD1	TRBJ1-5	.	TGTGCCACCAGCAGAGCCACGGACAGGGGTCGTGGTCAGCCCCAGCATTTT	CATSRATDRGRGQPQHF
TRBV5-8	.	TRBJ1-2	.	TGTGCCAGCAGCCTGACGCGGCTGGGTGGCTACACCTTC	CASSLTRLGGYTF
TRBV29-1	TRBD1	TRBJ1-4	.	TGCAGCGTTGGGGGAGTTAGGGGGCATCCGCTTCGGCTGTTTTTT	CSVGGVRGHPLRLFF